These 21 T cell receptor beta chains were all obtained from the same sample, sequenced in a study of T cell repertoires in cytomegalovirus infection. TCRdb recomputed calls from the reads with MiXCR, one row per CDR3 protein. The table records about 920,000 distinct CDR3 sequences, around 32% of them present only once. Their antigens remain unidentified. Sequenced here: cultured CD8+ T cells from PBMCs, sampled from culture after CMV antigen stimulation. These receptors were collected from a human donor in good health (CMV status not recorded). Some clones in this sample may be carry-over from other donors' samples.

Here the CDR3 reads CAISESGRGRTEAFF. CDR3 nucleotides: TGTGCCATCAGTGAGTCGGGCCGGGGACGGACTGAAGCTTTCTTT. The chain combines TRBV10-3 with TRBJ1-1, with D possibly matching TRBD1 (5 bases). Trimming removed 0 bases at V and 5 bases at J, with 13 bases between. There are 15 residues in the CDR3. Per germline, CDR1 ENHRY and CDR2 SYGVKD.

This clonotype was seen more than once but under ten times. This chain links TRBV7-2 with TRBJ2-5; 9 bases match TRBD2. The CDR3 is made up of 17 amino acids. J was trimmed by 9 bases and V by 1 base; bases with no gene match: 15. CDR1 and CDR2 (germline): SGHTA, FQGNSA. DNA of the CDR3: TGTGCCAGCAGCTTAGGGCTGGCGGGGGGGTTAGGGATGGCCCAGTACTTC. Translated: CASSLGLAGGLGMAQYF.

The chain is built from TRBV5-6 and TRBJ1-3; maybe TRBD1 (6 bases). The CDR3 is 15 amino acids. V was pared by 2 bases and J by 6 bases, with 15 bases between. CDR1 and CDR2 (germline): SGHDT, YYEEEE. CDR3 sequence reads: CASSFTGKELNTIYF. Here the CDR3 DNA reads TGTGCCAGCAGCTTTACAGGGAAAGAGTTAAACACCATATATTTT.

The chain joins TRBV25-1 to TRBJ2-1, with TRBD2 matching over 16 bases. CDR1 is MGHDK and CDR2 is SYGVNS in the germline V gene. There are 18 residues in the CDR3. Unmatched junction bases numbered 9, after V lost 8 bases and J lost 2 bases. The CDR3: CASLSGTSGGEPYNEQFF. The CDR3 DNA sequence: TGTGCCAGCCTGTCCGGGACTAGCGGGGGGGAACCCTACAATGAGCAGTTCTTC.

The V call is TRBV6-5, the J call TRBJ2-5; TRBD1 or TRBD2 may be the D gene (5 bases each). The CDR3 totals 14 residues. Trimming shortened V by 1 base and J by 2 bases, and 8 bases separated the two germline ends. Germline CDR1 is MNHEY and CDR2 is SVGAGI. CDR3 loop: CASSYLGEQETQYF. Written as DNA, the CDR3 is TGTGCCAGCAGTTACTTGGGGGAGCAAGAGACCCAGTACTTC.

This clonotype was counted a few times. The V gene is TRBV10-2, the J gene TRBJ2-5; no firm D call. CDR1 is WSHSY and CDR2 is SAAADI in the germline V gene. Trimming removed 10 bases at V and 5 bases at J, with 17 bases between. CDR3 length: 13 residues. The CDR3 region is CATQARPGETQYF. The DNA for the CDR3 is TGCGCCACCCAGGCACGGCCCGGGGAGACCCAGTACTTC.

The CDR3 reads CASSLGVVGGQQTWGYNEQFF. DNA for the CDR3: TGTGCCAGCAGCTTAGGGGTGGTTGGAGGCCAACAAACTTGGGGCTACAATGAGCAGTTCTTC. This rearrangement joins TRBV7-6 to TRBJ2-1; a weak D match, TRBD2 (5 bases). V was clipped by 1 base and J by 3 bases, with 28 bases between them. Germline assignment: CDR1 SGHVS and CDR2 FNYEAQ. CDR3 length: 21 amino acids.

This clonotype was observed a handful of times. V gene TRBV27 combines with J gene TRBJ1-5, with D tentatively TRBD1 (5 bases). The germline V gene has CDR1 MNHEY and CDR2 SMNVEV (reference sequence). CDR3 size: 13 residues. V was cut by 3 bases and J by 7 bases, with 10 bases left in between. The DNA for the CDR3 is TGTGCCAGCAGTTTTTCCAGGGACCAGCCCCAGCATTTT. It translates to CASSFSRDQPQHF.

The chain is built from TRBV7-9 and TRBJ2-3; a possible D gene is TRBD2 (5 bases). CDR1 and CDR2 from the germline V gene are SEHNR and FQNEAQ (reference sequence). There are 15 residues in the CDR3. Deletions cut 1 base from V and 2 bases from J, with 10 bases between. In DNA, the CDR3 is TGTGCCAGCAGCTTAGGGTGGGGAGACACAGATACGCAGTATTTT. Its translation is CASSLGWGDTDTQYF. The full variable domain, completed using reference TRBV7-9 and TRBJ2-3, is DTGVSQNPRHKITKRGQNVTFRCDPISEHNRLYWYRQTLGQGPEFLTYFQNEAQLEKSRLLSDRFSAERPKGSFSTLEIQRTEQGDSAMYLCASSLGWGDTDTQYFGPGTRLTVL.

A word on this clonotype: One end of the junction is discordant with germline, which a read error may explain. The chain recombines TRBV6-1 with TRBJ2-1; D may be TRBD1 (6 bases). CDR3 length equals 14 residues. Germline CDR1 is MNHNS and CDR2 is SASEGT. CDR3 region: CTSTQDSQGNEQFF. Here the CDR3 DNA reads TGTACCAGCACTCAGGACAGCCAGGGGAATGAGCAGTTCTTC.

The chain couples TRBV27 to TRBJ2-7; D remains ambiguous. The CDR3 extends over 15 amino acids. With 5 bases removed from V and 3 bases from J, the gap between germline ends came to 17 bases. The germline V gene has CDR1 MNHEY and CDR2 SMNVEV (reference sequence). The CDR3 sequence is CASSPRRRVDYEQYF. The CDR3 DNA follows: TGTGCCAGCAGTCCCCGTCGAAGGGTTGACTACGAGCAGTACTTC.

This rearrangement joins TRBV6-5 to TRBJ2-7; TRBD1 matches at 7 bases. The V gene's germline CDR1 is MNHEY and CDR2 SVGAGI. V trimming: 2 bases; J trimming: 7 bases; junction bases outside the gene matches: 14. The CDR3 contains 16 residues. This CDR3 is CASSYTTGTALKEQYF. DNA for the CDR3: TGTGCCAGCAGTTACACTACCGGGACAGCCCTTAAAGAGCAGTACTTC.

V gene TRBV2 combines with J gene TRBJ2-7; 7 bases are a match to TRBD1. The CDR3 is 14 residues long. Germline lookup yields CDR1 SNHLY and CDR2 FYNNEI. V lost 3 bases, J lost 1 base, and 3 bases stayed unmatched. The CDR3 protein is CASSDPGQSYEQYF. DNA for the CDR3: TGTGCCAGCAGTGATCCGGGACAGTCCTACGAGCAGTACTTC.

This clonotype has more than one count but fewer than ten. V is TRBV7-6 and J is TRBJ1-1; tentative D call: TRBD1 (6 bases). The germline V and J ends were trimmed by 2 bases and 5 bases, with 18 bases remaining between them. Per germline, CDR1 SGHVS and CDR2 FNYEAQ. This CDR3 contains 16 residues. The CDR3 reads CASSLSSGGGRTEAFF. In DNA form, the CDR3 reads TGTGCCAGCAGCTTATCTTCTGGGGGCGGGAGGACTGAAGCTTTCTTT.

The V gene is TRBV7-9, the J gene TRBJ2-5; D gene unclear. Trimming took 8 bases from V and 2 from J, leaving 6 bases between them. CDR1 and CDR2 from the germline V gene are SEHNR and FQNEAQ (reference sequence). The CDR3 covers 11 residues. The CDR3 nucleotides are TGTGCCAGCGAGGATCAAGAGACCCAGTACTTC. Its protein product is CASEDQETQYF.

This clonotype was seen only a few times. In DNA form, the CDR3 reads TGTGCCACCAGTGATGCGACAGGGACGAACACTGAAGCTTTCTTT. Translation gives CATSDATGTNTEAFF. The chain recombines TRBV24-1 with TRBJ1-1, with TRBD1 identical over 7 bases. The CDR3 covers 15 residues. After removal of 3 bases from V and 1 base from J, the junction contained 4 bases not matched to a gene. Germline V gene lookup returns CDR1 KGHDR and CDR2 SFDVKD.

This clonotype has more than one count but fewer than ten. This chain uses TRBV9 with TRBJ2-3; no clear D gene. Between the trimmed V and J ends, which lost 2 bases and 8 bases, there was a span of 9 bases. Germline assignment: CDR1 SGDLS and CDR2 YYNGEE. This CDR3 spans 12 amino acids. CDR3 region: CASSVQSGTQYF. In DNA, the CDR3 is TGTGCCAGCAGCGTCCAGTCCGGTACGCAGTATTTT.

This clonotype has at least ten counts. The rearrangement uses TRBV12-3 or TRBV12-4 and TRBJ2-7, with D possibly TRBD1 on 6 matching bases. The germline V and J ends were trimmed by 2 bases and 7 bases, with 12 bases remaining between them. The length of the CDR3 is 13 residues. CDR3 sequence: CASSLLGAEEQYF. The CDR3 DNA sequence: TGTGCCAGCAGTTTACTGGGGGCGGAGGAGCAGTACTTC.

The chain has TRBV6-2 or TRBV6-3 and TRBJ2-2, with D unresolved. Germline-derived CDR1 and CDR2 are MNHEY and SVGEGT. The V end lost 2 bases, the J end lost 2 bases, and 12 bases lay between the germline ends. CDR3 length: 16 amino acids. CDR3 loop: CASSYEVAFNTGELFF. The DNA of the CDR3 is TGTGCCAGCAGTTACGAAGTTGCATTTAACACCGGGGAGCTGTTTTTT.

This chain joins TRBV7-3 and TRBJ2-1; 8 bases are shared with TRBD1. The CDR3 loop spans 12 amino acids. V gave up 4 bases and J gave up 13 bases; unmatched junction bases: 6. The germline gives CDR1 SGHTA, CDR2 FQGTGA. The CDR3 nucleotides are TGTGCCAGCAGCTCCGACAGGGGCGAACAGTTCTTC. Translated, it gives CASSSDRGEQFF.

This clonotype was counted a few times. The chain is built from TRBV19 and TRBJ1-1; D is uncertain. CDR3 length: 13 amino acids. Trimming shortened V by 5 bases and J by 0 bases, and 7 bases separated the two germline ends. Germline V gene lookup returns CDR1 LNHDA and CDR2 SQIVND (reference sequence). CDR3 coding DNA: TGTGCCAGTAGTGGCTTGATGAACACTGAAGCTTTCTTT. This codes for CASSGLMNTEAFF.